This entry features one T cell receptor beta chain sequence. This clonotype occurred a few times. It has no known antigen specificity. No base qualities exist here, and no much larger clone lies one base off it. TCR cDNA was synthesized by 5'RACE template switching, which introduced a universal primer site and unique molecular identifiers. Priming of cDNA synthesis was performed from both the TCR alpha and TCR beta constant segments. Library amplification used two PCR steps, and the second PCR step added sample barcodes and sequencing adapters. Sequencing of libraries was done on Illumina HiSeq 2500 (2x100 bp) or NovaSeq (2x150 bp). The published analysis was carried out like this. MIGEC was used to demultiplex reads and collapse the reads into UMI consensus sequences, and MiXCR was used for V(D)J alignment. Clonotypes responding to the vaccine were identified with edgeR on replicate PBMC samples, with the criteria of FDR below 0.01 and a log2 fold change above 5 up to day 15. Bulk clonotypes were assigned CD4 or CD8 identity according to which sequenced CD4 or CD8 repertoire held them at higher abundance. The public reads were reanalyzed by TCRdb: fastp trimming at Q25, MiXCR alignment, in-frame beta chains only. CDR3 protein sequences are deduplicated, and each keeps its most common genes and DNA. The V and J calls and clone size are TCRdb's, not the authors'. Here the sample has hundreds of thousands of distinct CDR3 sequences; roughly a fifth occur a single time. Clones ranked in the top ten supply about a sixth of the sample.

This sample's treatment or condition label indicates: live attenuated yellow fever vaccine strain. Two biological replicates of bulk PBMCs were collected at each blood-draw timepoint. A standard Ficoll-Paque protocol was used to isolate PBMCs from peripheral blood. TriZol was used to extract RNA from bulk PBMCs, CD4 and CD8 fractions, and dextramer-positive and dextramer-negative fractions. The data were obtained in a study of T cells after yellow fever vaccination (dated by TCRdb to the late 2010s). General notes on the study: The SMART-Seq v4 Ultra Low Input RNA kit was used to prepare libraries from fractions with low cell numbers. To track T-cell clones before and after primary and booster YFV17D yellow fever vaccination, bulk TCR alpha and beta repertoires were sequenced longitudinally. Two healthy male donors, one aged 18 to 29 and one aged 30 to 40 years, made up the cohort. Blood was drawn at multiple timepoints before and after primary and secondary immunization, with bulk PBMC replicates and cell subsets isolated.

Overall results and qualifications from the work: A small fraction of clonotypes appeared in both the CD4 and CD8 compartments, likely as a result of convergent recombination. Because the study included only a couple of donors, the extent to which the findings can be generalized is limited. Because abundant contaminating clonotypes from the bulk population could be contained in FACS-sorted repertoires, computational filtering was required. Compared with the primary T-cell response, the secondary T-cell response was faster but weaker, reaching its peak on day 5 rather than on day 15. Most clones expanded after primary vaccination (around 96% of CD4 and 88% of CD8) were re-detected after the booster, suggesting that broad memory maintenance occurred.

This clonotype originated in a man between 18 and 35 years old who received the YFV17D yellow fever vaccine. The sample was PBMCs, taken less than 25 days after the first yellow fever vaccination.

The CDR3 protein is CASRGQGPANYGYTF. The nucleotide sequence is TGCGCCAGCAGGGGGCAAGGGCCAGCTAACTATGGCTACACCTTC. The chain uses TRBV5-1 and TRBJ1-2; the D gene is perhaps TRBD1, on 5 matching bases. The junction carries 14 bases between V and J, which are trimmed by 5 bases and 0 bases respectively. Spanning cysteine to phenylalanine, the CDR3 consists of 15 amino acids. The entry retains the CDR3 DNA only, 45 bases that are in frame from base 1. The CDR1 and CDR2 encoded by the germline V gene are SGHRS and YFSETQ.